This T cell receptor (beta chain) was captured by sequencing in a study of blood T cell repertoires in COVID-19. Overall study: Material from acute and convalescent COVID-19 was sourced from the United States, Italy and Spain. PBMCs, B-cell-depleted T cells, or T cells provided the cDNA or gDNA that made up the material.

This CDR3 comprises 13 residues. Trimming stripped 3 bases from V and 9 bases from J, with 12 bases between. In the authors' workflow: How many nucleated cells were present was estimated from reference gene primer amplification. The protocol was immunoSEQ multiplex PCR, while the TCRdb copy is restricted to in-frame clones and leaves out a portion. Clone size and the V and J calls come from that table; the DNA yielded D and trimming. The sample records 5,700 or so clones, 84% being singletons. Sequencing input: peripheral blood. V is TRBV12-3 or TRBV12-4 and J is TRBJ2-1; no reliable D call. The clonotype comes from a human donor in a cohort sampled during active COVID-19. CDR3 nucleotide sequence: TGTGCCAGCAGTTTGACGGGTTTAGGTGAGCAGTTCTTC. Protein: CASSLTGLGEQFF.